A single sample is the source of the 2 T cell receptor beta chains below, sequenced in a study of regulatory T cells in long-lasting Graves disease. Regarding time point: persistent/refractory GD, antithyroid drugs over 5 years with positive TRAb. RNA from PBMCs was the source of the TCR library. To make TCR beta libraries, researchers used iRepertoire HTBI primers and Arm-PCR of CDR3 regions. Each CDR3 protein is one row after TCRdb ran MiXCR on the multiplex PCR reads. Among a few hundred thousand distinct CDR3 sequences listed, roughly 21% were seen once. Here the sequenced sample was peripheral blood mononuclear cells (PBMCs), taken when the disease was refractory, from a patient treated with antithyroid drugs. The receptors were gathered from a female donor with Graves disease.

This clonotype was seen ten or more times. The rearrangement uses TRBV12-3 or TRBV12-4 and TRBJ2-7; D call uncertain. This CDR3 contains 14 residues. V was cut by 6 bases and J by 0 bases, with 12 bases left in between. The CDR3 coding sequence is TGTGCCAGCAGCCCAACTTCCGGCTCCTACGAGCAGTACTTC. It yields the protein CASSPTSGSYEQYF.

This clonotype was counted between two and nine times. CDR3 amino acids: CSAREGTSGRTYEQYF. CDR3 nucleotides: TGCAGTGCTAGAGAGGGGACTAGCGGGAGAACCTACGAGCAGTACTTC. V usage is TRBV20-1 and J usage is TRBJ2-7, with TRBD2 identical over 14 bases. With V trimmed by 0 bases and J by 2 bases, 3 bases remained unmatched. This CDR3 is 16 amino acids long. Germline assignment: CDR1 DFQATT and CDR2 SNEGSKA (reference sequence).